The present T cell receptor (beta chain) was sequenced within a study of T cells in Graves' hyperthyroidism and ophthalmopathy. Study details: Once the initial diagnosis was made, peripheral blood was obtained before any treatment.

The CDR3 consists of 13 residues. Germline CDR1 reads MNHNS; CDR2 reads SASEGT. Trimming removed 6 bases from V and 6 bases from J, with 11 bases in between. Across 18 months, stable Graves' hyperthyroidism was marked by no progression to ophthalmopathy. PBMCs stemmed from approximately 10 ml fresh peripheral blood. Amplification targeted TCR beta CDR3 regions from RNA transcripts. A set of HTBI primers served as the primers for a first-round RT-PCR of the TCR CDR3. TCRdb processed the multiplex PCR reads anew with MiXCR; each CDR3 protein has one entry. The sample includes about 560,000 distinct CDR3 sequences, roughly 17% seen only once; the top ten take 15% to 20%.

Material for sequencing was blood. The clonotype comes from a woman younger than 30 with Graves' hyperthyroidism. This chain uses TRBV6-1 with TRBJ1-4; D uncertain. CDR3: CASSLTTYEKLFF. Written as DNA, the CDR3 is TGTGCCAGCAGCCTAACCACCTATGAAAAACTGTTTTTT.